This T cell receptor (beta chain) was obtained from a study of early T cells in non-severe SARS-CoV-2 infection. Study overall: Alpha and beta chains were unpaired, from unsorted whole-blood bulk RNA.

Regarding the study as a whole: VDJdb matching skewed toward anti-spike CD8 responses, missing private and CD4 specificities.

Tagging with unique molecular identifiers was applied to individual cDNA molecules. TCRdb re-analysed the 5' RACE reads in MiXCR, keeping a single row per CDR3 protein. In the table there are 60,000 to 65,000 distinct CDR3 sequences, roughly 8.2% of which are singletons. Remarks on this clonotype: Its antigen is not identified.

Germline V gives CDR1 MNHNS, CDR2 SASEGT. The CDR3 loop spans 19 amino acids. V shed 1 base and J 3 bases; nucleotides not matched to a gene: 14. Sample: whole blood, taken at baseline. The receptor was derived from an adult who was a healthcare worker with PCR-confirmed SARS-CoV-2 infection or an uninfected control (not recorded which). The chain couples TRBV6-1 to TRBJ2-1, with 8 nucleotides matching TRBD1. The CDR3 DNA follows: TGTGCCAGCAGTGAAGATCTCTCCGGGACAGGAGATTTCTACAATGAGCAGTTCTTC. Translated, it gives CASSEDLSGTGDFYNEQFF.